Listed below are T cell receptor beta chains from one sample, sequenced in a study of cytomegalovirus exposure and HLA in healthy donors. Assay: immunoSEQ multiplex PCR; the TCRdb copy retains only in-frame clones and omits some. The sample records 55,000 to 80,000 clones, over 60% being singletons. Sequenced material: PBMCs. These TCRs come from a woman aged 25 to 39 in good health and CMV-seronegative. Both conserved end residues are part of each CDR3. A D gene is named only where the DNA matches it firmly. Clone sizes are given selectively: once, few, many, or a class where the clone is expanded.

abundance: -; d_gene: TRBD1; j_gene: TRBJ2-5; v_gene: TRBV4-1; CDR3aa: CASSQGTPGGWQETQYF; CDR3nt: TGCGCCAGCAGCCAAGGCACTCCAGGGGGCTGGCAAGAGACCCAGTACTTC
abundance: -; d_gene: TRBD1; j_gene: TRBJ2-5; v_gene: TRBV19; CDR3aa: CASSSDRGQETQYF; CDR3nt: TGTGCCAGTAGCAGCGACAGGGGACAAGAGACCCAGTACTTC
abundance: -; d_gene: TRBD2; j_gene: TRBJ2-7; v_gene: TRBV5-1; CDR3aa: CASSLAPGGAYEQYF; CDR3nt: TGCGCCAGCAGCTTGGCCCCGGGAGGCGCCTACGAGCAGTACTTC
abundance: -; d_gene: -; j_gene: TRBJ2-5; v_gene: TRBV6-5; CDR3aa: CASSSTTGLQETQYF; CDR3nt: TGTGCCAGCAGTTCAACCACAGGGTTACAAGAGACCCAGTACTTC
abundance: -; d_gene: TRBD2; j_gene: TRBJ2-1; v_gene: TRBV7-9; CDR3aa: CASSPLAEYYNEQFF; CDR3nt: TGTGCCAGCAGTCCGCTAGCGGAATACTACAATGAGCAGTTCTTC
abundance: -; d_gene: -; j_gene: TRBJ1-2; v_gene: TRBV28; CDR3aa: CASSSQGGERAYGYTF; CDR3nt: TGTGCCAGCAGTTCCCAAGGGGGGGAGCGTGCCTATGGCTACACCTTC
abundance: -; d_gene: TRBD2; j_gene: TRBJ2-5; v_gene: TRBV27; CDR3aa: CASSWGSAGAEETQYF; CDR3nt: TGTGCCAGCAGTTGGGGTTCGGCGGGAGCAGAGGAGACCCAGTACTTC
abundance: -; d_gene: -; j_gene: TRBJ2-7; v_gene: TRBV6-1; CDR3aa: CASSEAGDKQYF; CDR3nt: TGTGCCAGCAGTGAAGCAGGGGACAAGCAGTACTTC
abundance: -; d_gene: -; j_gene: TRBJ2-5; v_gene: TRBV7-2; CDR3aa: CASSLRGARRQETQYF; CDR3nt: TGTGCCAGCAGCTTAAGAGGTGCCCGCCGCCAAGAGACCCAGTACTTC
abundance: -; d_gene: TRBD2; j_gene: TRBJ2-2; v_gene: TRBV19; CDR3aa: CAGSRAGTSGFTGELFF; CDR3nt: TGTGCCGGTAGTCGGGCCGGGACTAGCGGATTCACCGGGGAGCTGTTTTTT
abundance: -; d_gene: -; j_gene: TRBJ1-1; v_gene: TRBV2; CDR3aa: CASMGGGYMNTEAFF; CDR3nt: TGTGCCAGCATGGGCGGGGGCTACATGAACACTGAAGCTTTCTTT
abundance: -; d_gene: -; j_gene: TRBJ1-5; v_gene: TRBV21-1; CDR3aa: CASSQRGRGGQPQHF; CDR3nt: TGTGCCAGCAGCCAACGGGGAAGGGGAGGGCAGCCCCAGCATTTT
abundance: -; d_gene: -; j_gene: TRBJ1-2; v_gene: TRBV21-1; CDR3aa: CASSNLGTGGGYPF; CDR3nt: TGTGCCAGCAGCAACTTAGGAACAGGGGGTGGCTACCCCTTC
abundance: -; d_gene: -; j_gene: TRBJ2-6; v_gene: TRBV27; CDR3aa: CASSAESGANVLTF; CDR3nt: TGTGCCAGCAGTGCGGAATCTGGGGCCAACGTCCTGACTTTC
abundance: -; d_gene: -; j_gene: TRBJ2-1; v_gene: TRBV27; CDR3aa: CASSLGQSSNEQFF; CDR3nt: TGTGCCAGCAGTTTAGGGCAGTCGTCCAATGAGCAGTTCTTC
abundance: -; d_gene: -; j_gene: TRBJ1-1; v_gene: TRBV7-8; CDR3aa: CASSSDTWAGPKSF; CDR3nt: TGTGCCAGCAGCTCAGACACCTGGGCAGGGCCGAAGAGTTTT
abundance: -; d_gene: -; j_gene: TRBJ1-1; v_gene: TRBV7-9; CDR3aa: CASSLDRAGVAFF; CDR3nt: TGTGCCAGCAGCTTAGACAGGGCTGGAGTAGCTTTCTTT
abundance: -; d_gene: -; j_gene: TRBJ1-2; v_gene: TRBV6-1; CDR3aa: CASSEVLGGAYGYTF; CDR3nt: TGTGCCAGCAGTGAAGTTCTGGGGGGTGCCTATGGCTACACCTTC
abundance: -; d_gene: -; j_gene: TRBJ2-1; v_gene: TRBV2; CDR3aa: CASSVSRSSYNEQFF; CDR3nt: TGTGCCAGCAGTGTCTCGAGGTCCAGTTACAATGAGCAGTTCTTC
abundance: -; d_gene: -; j_gene: TRBJ2-7; v_gene: TRBV6-5; CDR3aa: CASTTAPSYEQYF; CDR3nt: TGTGCCAGTACGACTGCCCCCTCCTACGAGCAGTACTTC
abundance: -; d_gene: -; j_gene: TRBJ1-1; v_gene: TRBV27; CDR3aa: CASSRSSGGDEAFF; CDR3nt: TGTGCCAGCAGCCGTAGTTCGGGGGGGGATGAAGCTTTCTTT
abundance: -; d_gene: -; j_gene: TRBJ2-1; v_gene: TRBV6-6; CDR3aa: CASSYGRGTSHNEQFF; CDR3nt: TGTGCCAGCAGTTACGGTAGGGGAACGTCCCACAATGAGCAGTTCTTC
abundance: -; d_gene: TRBD2; j_gene: TRBJ2-6; v_gene: TRBV4-3; CDR3aa: CASSQERIAGGSSGANVLTF; CDR3nt: TGCGCCAGCAGCCAAGAAAGGATCGCGGGAGGGAGCTCTGGGGCCAACGTCCTGACTTTC
abundance: -; d_gene: -; j_gene: TRBJ1-1; v_gene: TRBV6-6; CDR3aa: CASTRTLNTEAFF; CDR3nt: TGTGCCAGCACTAGGACATTGAACACTGAAGCTTTCTTT
abundance: -; d_gene: TRBD1; j_gene: TRBJ1-6; v_gene: TRBV30; CDR3aa: CAWSRMGTGPSPLHF; CDR3nt: TGTGCCTGGAGTAGGATGGGGACAGGGCCCTCACCCCTCCACTTT
abundance: -; d_gene: TRBD1; j_gene: TRBJ1-4; v_gene: TRBV9; CDR3aa: CASSSRQGEAPGEKLFF; CDR3nt: TGTGCCAGCAGCTCCCGACAGGGGGAGGCCCCGGGGGAAAAACTGTTTTTT
abundance: few; d_gene: -; j_gene: TRBJ2-1; v_gene: TRBV2; CDR3aa: CASSPGTVAPREQFF; CDR3nt: TGTGCCAGCAGTCCCGGGACTGTTGCCCCCAGGGAGCAGTTCTTC
abundance: -; d_gene: -; j_gene: TRBJ2-3; v_gene: TRBV7-2; CDR3aa: CASSSSPAPGVSDTQYF; CDR3nt: TGTGCCAGCAGCTCATCTCCCGCCCCGGGAGTGTCAGATACGCAGTATTTT
abundance: -; d_gene: TRBD2; j_gene: TRBJ2-3; v_gene: TRBV7-2; CDR3aa: CASSTSGLITDTQYF; CDR3nt: TGTGCCAGCAGTACTAGCGGCCTTATCACAGATACGCAGTATTTT
abundance: few; d_gene: -; j_gene: TRBJ2-1; v_gene: TRBV18; CDR3aa: CASSSPEDPYNEQFF; CDR3nt: TGTGCCAGCTCCTCTCCGGAGGACCCCTACAATGAGCAGTTCTTC
abundance: -; d_gene: -; j_gene: TRBJ1-1; v_gene: TRBV25-1; CDR3aa: CASSEGGRVNSEAFF; CDR3nt: TGTGCCAGCAGTGAGGGCGGCAGGGTAAATTCTGAAGCTTTCTTT
abundance: -; d_gene: -; j_gene: TRBJ1-1; v_gene: TRBV7-9; CDR3aa: CASSSLGTAVGGAEAFF; CDR3nt: TGTGCCAGCAGCTCACTTGGGACGGCCGTGGGGGGGGCCGAAGCTTTCTTT
abundance: -; d_gene: -; j_gene: TRBJ1-1; v_gene: TRBV6-7; CDR3aa: CASSLRSRRRVTEAFF; CDR3nt: TGTGCCAGCAGTCTTAGGTCCCGCCGCAGGGTCACTGAAGCTTTCTTT
abundance: -; d_gene: -; j_gene: TRBJ2-1; v_gene: TRBV29-1; CDR3aa: CSVCSTERGEQFF; CDR3nt: TGCAGCGTATGCAGCACGGAACGAGGGGAGCAGTTCTTC